The 12 T cell receptor beta chains listed next were all sequenced from one sample in a study of response to subunit inactivated influenza vaccine. From the RT-PCR reads, TCRdb called clonotypes with MiXCR, one entry per CDR3 protein. The sample shows about 540,000 distinct CDR3 sequences, 20% to 25% of them seen only once. The same data also contributed to another study, on T cells expressing NK-cell markers. From that second work: For TCR beta, cDNA was produced by 5'RACE template switching with UMIs.

The specimen was CD4+ T cells sorted from PBMCs, collected 11 to 12 days after vaccination. The receptors stem from a man aged 50 to 59 who received an inactivated influenza vaccine.

This clonotype has just a few counts. This rearrangement joins TRBV7-8 to TRBJ2-3; 11 positions agree with TRBD2. In germline, CDR1 is SGHVS, CDR2 FQNEAQ. The CDR3 extends over 16 amino acids. With V trimmed by 6 bases and J by 7 bases, 12 bases remained unmatched. For the CDR3, the DNA is TGTGCCAGCAGTACAAGACTAGCGGGGTACCCAAATACGCAGTATTTT. Amino acids: CASSTRLAGYPNTQYF.

The chain links TRBV5-1 to TRBJ2-7, with TRBD2 matching over 8 bases. The length of the CDR3 is 14 residues. Germline trimming cut 4 bases from V and 6 bases from J; bases unmatched to any gene: 9. Germline V gene lookup returns CDR1 SGHRS and CDR2 YFSETQ. The CDR3 bases are TGCGCCAGCAGCGAGGGACTAGTCCTCGGCGAGCAGTACTTC. The encoded protein is CASSEGLVLGEQYF.

The table lists this clonotype with a few counts. The CDR3 is CASSSGGSSNTEAFF. As DNA, the CDR3 is TGTGCCAGCAGCTCTGGGGGCAGCAGTAACACTGAAGCTTTCTTT. The J gene is TRBJ1-1, the V gene TRBV12-3 or TRBV12-4; D is perhaps TRBD1 (6 bases). Deletions cut 6 bases from V and 2 bases from J, with 16 bases between. This CDR3 region has 15 residues.

This clonotype showed up many times. This chain links TRBV5-6 with TRBJ2-7; D gene unclear. The V gene's germline CDR1 is SGHDT and CDR2 YYEEEE. This CDR3 has 14 amino acids. V was cut by 5 bases and J by 2 bases, with 14 bases left in between. The chain's CDR3 is CASSTWDFAYEQYF. CDR3 nucleotide sequence: TGTGCCAGCAGTACCTGGGATTTTGCCTACGAGCAGTACTTC.

The table lists this clonotype with a few counts. This chain uses TRBV4-2 with TRBJ2-7, with D maybe TRBD1 (6 bases). Looked up from germline, CDR1 is LGHNA and CDR2 is YNFKEQ. The CDR3 extends over 13 amino acids. Deletions cut 3 bases from V and 3 bases from J, with 9 bases between. The CDR3 reads CASSHLQGYEQYF. DNA of the CDR3: TGTGCCAGCAGCCACCTACAGGGCTACGAGCAGTACTTC.

In its sample, this clonotype was seen a few times. The chain links TRBV10-1 to TRBJ2-3; 7 positions agree with TRBD1. The CDR3 covers 13 residues. Trimming took 7 bases from V and 5 from J; bases not matched to a gene: 6. CDR1 WNHNN and CDR2 SYGVQD come from the germline V gene (reference sequence). In DNA, the CDR3 is TGCGCCAGCACCATGGACAGGCGAGATACGCAGTATTTT. Translated, it gives CASTMDRRDTQYF.

The genes are TRBV29-1 and TRBJ2-3; tentative D call: TRBD2 (5 bases). This CDR3 contains 13 residues. V lost 4 bases, J lost 0 bases, and 8 bases lay in between. Germline V gene lookup returns CDR1 SQVTM and CDR2 ANQGSEA. The CDR3 protein is CSVAGGSTDTQYF. The DNA of the CDR3 is TGCAGCGTTGCCGGCGGGAGCACAGATACGCAGTATTTT.

The count of this clonotype is one. This chain links TRBV7-3 with TRBJ2-1; D possibly matches TRBD1 or TRBD2 (5 bases each). Germline V CDR1 and CDR2: SGHTA, FQGTGA. The CDR3 length is 14 residues. V dropped 5 bases and J dropped 8 bases, with 16 bases sitting between them. The CDR3 sequence: CASSQTGRGDEQFF. The CDR3 DNA is TGTGCCAGCAGCCAAACAGGACGGGGTGATGAGCAGTTCTTC.

The chain has TRBV5-1 and TRBJ2-7; 7 bases line up with TRBD1. V lost 4 bases and J lost 0; bases outside the gene matches: 4. The CDR3 runs to 14 residues. Germline V gene data show CDR1 as SGHRS and CDR2 as YFSETQ. The CDR3 here is CASSRDRDSYEQYF. The DNA for the CDR3 is TGCGCCAGCAGCCGTGACAGGGACTCCTACGAGCAGTACTTC.

Ten or more counts support this clonotype. The rearrangement joins TRBV5-1 to TRBJ1-1, with 8 bases matching TRBD1. The CDR3 consists of 15 residues. The germline V gene has CDR1 SGHRS and CDR2 YFSETQ. Trimming cost V 4 bases and J 3 bases; bases outside gene matches: 8. The CDR3: CASSATGTGHTEAFF. In nucleotides, the CDR3 is TGCGCCAGCAGCGCGACTGGGACAGGTCACACTGAAGCTTTCTTT.

J is TRBJ2-7 and V is TRBV28; D call uncertain. The V and J ends lost 7 bases and 3 bases respectively, with 16 bases between them. Germline V gene data show CDR1 as MDHEN and CDR2 as SYDVKM. CDR3 length equals 14 residues. The DNA for the CDR3 is TGTGCCAGCACCCCGCCAGGCTTTCTCTACGAGCAGTACTTC. Translated, it gives CASTPPGFLYEQYF.

This clonotype turned up a few times. This chain joins TRBV29-1 and TRBJ2-1; 12 nucleotides line up with TRBD2. The junction had 8 bases not matched to a gene; V was cut back by 6 bases and J by 11 bases. The CDR3 spans 13 residues. The germline V gene encodes CDR1 SQVTM and CDR2 ANQGSEA. Here the CDR3 reads CSVTSGRFYQQFF. CDR3 nucleotides: TGCAGCGTAACTAGCGGGAGGTTTTATCAGCAGTTCTTC.